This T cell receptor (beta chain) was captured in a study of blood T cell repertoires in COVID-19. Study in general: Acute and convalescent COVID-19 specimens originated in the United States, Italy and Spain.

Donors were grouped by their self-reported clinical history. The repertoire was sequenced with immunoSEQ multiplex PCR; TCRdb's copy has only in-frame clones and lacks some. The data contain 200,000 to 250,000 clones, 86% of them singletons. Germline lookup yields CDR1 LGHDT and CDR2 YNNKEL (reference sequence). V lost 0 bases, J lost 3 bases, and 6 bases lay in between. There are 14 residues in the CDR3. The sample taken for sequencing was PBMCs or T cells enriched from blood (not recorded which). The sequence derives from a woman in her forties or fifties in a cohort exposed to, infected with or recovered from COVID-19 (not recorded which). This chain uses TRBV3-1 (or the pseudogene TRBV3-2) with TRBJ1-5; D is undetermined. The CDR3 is CASSQDSSNQPQHF. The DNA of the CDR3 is TGTGCCAGCAGCCAAGACAGTTCCAATCAGCCCCAGCATTTT.